Sequencing of this T cell receptor (beta chain) was carried out in a study of metastatic and nonmetastatic thyroid tumors. The wider study: Where malignant and benign thyroid patients were concerned, repertoires were compared across blood and tumor or nodule tissue.

As regards this clone: Its specificity is not known.

Treatment of any kind had been given to no patient before thyroid surgery. In the original processing: Across clinicopathological groups, CDR3 differences served as the basis for building a distant-metastasis classifier for papillary thyroid cancer. TCRdb re-called the PCR reads with MiXCR. TCRdb's processing, not the study's, gives the V and J calls here. Counted here are about 30,000 clones, 25% to 35% occurring once; the ten biggest clones make up about 30%. The V gene end was trimmed by 2 bases and the J gene end by 4 bases; junction bases not matched to a gene: 15. This CDR3 region has 19 residues. CDR1 and CDR2 from the germline V gene are SNHLY and FYNNEI. General study points: TCR beta diversity was reportedly significantly higher in malignant thyroid tumors than benign nodules, in blood and tumor.

The chain carries TRBV2 and TRBJ1-3, with 9 positions matching TRBD1. The receptor was derived from a female donor with papillary thyroid cancer or a benign thyroid nodule (not recorded which). Some clones in this sample may be carry-over from other donors' samples. Material for sequencing was blood. CDR3 DNA sequence: TGTGCCAGCAGTGAACGCCGGGACAGGGTCGAAAAGAGGGGAAACACCATATATTTT. Amino acids: CASSERRDRVEKRGNTIYF.